The source of this T cell receptor beta chain is a study of shared clonotypes between healthy human individuals. Original handling: ImmunoSEQ output lacked quality scores and full-length reads, limiting matched filtering. Here immunoSEQ multiplex PCR was the method, and the copy in TCRdb shows in-frame clones only, minus some. V and J calls and clone size come straight from that table; D and trimming were deduced from the DNA. The sample yields 470,000 or so clones, approximately 82% seen once. Sequenced material: PBMCs. The receptor was derived from a woman between 35 and 50 years old in good health. Some clones in this sample may be carry-over from other donors' samples.

The DNA of the CDR3 is TGTGCCACGGTTGGCGGGGCCCTAACCACCTACGAGCAGTACTTC. This gives the protein CATVGGALTTYEQYF. This chain connects TRBV27 to TRBJ2-7, with a possible D match to TRBD2 (6 bases). Germline CDR1 is MNHEY and CDR2 is SMNVEV (reference sequence). Trimming took off 10 bases at V and 2 bases at J, with 21 bases between the two ends. The CDR3 contains 15 residues.